This T cell receptor beta chain was sequenced during a study of shared clonotypes between healthy human individuals. As for the study in general: Donors, aged 18 to 49, were a couple of women and a few men. Each donor's CD8 memory used one plate, CD8 naive two, each CD4 subset three. Findings and limits, study-wide: Compared with clonotypes that all four donors shared, non-shared clonotypes had lower generation probabilities. The small donor group covered limited genetic and exposure diversity.

Profiled with immunoSEQ multiplex PCR; TCRdb holds only in-frame clones, not every one. In the table there are millions of clones, 85% to 95% of which are singletons. The CDR3 has 14 amino acids. The germline gives CDR1 MNHNY, CDR2 SVGAGI (reference sequence). V was shortened by 0 bases and J by 4 bases, with 7 bases between the two germline ends. In regard to this clone: What it recognizes is unknown.

J is TRBJ1-5 and V is TRBV6-6, with D hard to call. The sequenced sample was naive CD4+ T cells sorted from blood. Subset here: CD45RA+ positively selected. This TCR derives from a man younger than 35 in good health. The CDR3 sequence: CASSYSAQNQPQHF. The CDR3 DNA follows: TGTGCCAGCAGTTACTCGGCCCAAAATCAGCCCCAGCATTTT.